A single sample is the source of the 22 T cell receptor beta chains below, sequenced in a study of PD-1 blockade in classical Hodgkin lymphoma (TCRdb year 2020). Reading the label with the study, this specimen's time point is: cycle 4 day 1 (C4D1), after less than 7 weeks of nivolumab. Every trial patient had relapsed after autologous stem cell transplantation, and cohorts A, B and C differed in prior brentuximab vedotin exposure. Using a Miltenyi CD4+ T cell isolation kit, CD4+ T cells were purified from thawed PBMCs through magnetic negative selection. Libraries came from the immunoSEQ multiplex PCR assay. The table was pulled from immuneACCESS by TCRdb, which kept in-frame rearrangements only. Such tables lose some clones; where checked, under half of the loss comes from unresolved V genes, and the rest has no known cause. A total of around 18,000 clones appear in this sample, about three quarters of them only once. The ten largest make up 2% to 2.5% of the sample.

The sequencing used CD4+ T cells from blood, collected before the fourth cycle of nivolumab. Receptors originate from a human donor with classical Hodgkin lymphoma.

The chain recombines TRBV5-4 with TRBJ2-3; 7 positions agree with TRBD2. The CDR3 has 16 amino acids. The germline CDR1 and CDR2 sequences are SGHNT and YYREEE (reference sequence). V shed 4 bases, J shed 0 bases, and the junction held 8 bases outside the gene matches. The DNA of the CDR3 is TGTGCCAGCAGCCCCCCGGGAGGAGTTAGCACAGATACGCAGTATTTT. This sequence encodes CASSPPGGVSTDTQYF. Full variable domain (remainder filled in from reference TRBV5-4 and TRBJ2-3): ETGVTQSPTHLIKTRGQQVTLRCSSQSGHNTVSWYQQALGQGPQFIFQYYREEENGRGNFPPRFSGLQFPNYSSELNVNALELDDSALYLCASSPPGGVSTDTQYFGPGTRLTVL.

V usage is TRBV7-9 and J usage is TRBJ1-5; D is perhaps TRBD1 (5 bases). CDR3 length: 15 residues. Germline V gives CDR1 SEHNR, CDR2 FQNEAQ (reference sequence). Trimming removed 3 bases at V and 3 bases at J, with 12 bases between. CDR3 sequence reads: CASSFDSGYNQPQHF. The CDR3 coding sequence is TGTGCCAGCAGCTTCGACAGTGGGTACAATCAGCCCCAGCATTTT. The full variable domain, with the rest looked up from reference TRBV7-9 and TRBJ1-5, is DTGVSQNPRHKITKRGQNVTFRCDPISEHNRLYWYRQTLGQGPEFLTYFQNEAQLEKSRLLSDRFSAERPKGSFSTLEIQRTEQGDSAMYLCASSFDSGYNQPQHFGDGTRLSIL.

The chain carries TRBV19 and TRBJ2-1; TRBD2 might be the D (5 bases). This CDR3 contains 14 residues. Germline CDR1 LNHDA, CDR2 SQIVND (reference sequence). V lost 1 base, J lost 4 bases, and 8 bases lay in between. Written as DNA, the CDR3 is TGTGCCAGTAGTATAGGAGGGAAATACAATGAGCAGTTCTTC. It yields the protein CASSIGGKYNEQFF. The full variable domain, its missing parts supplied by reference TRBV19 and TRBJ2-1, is DGGITQSPKYLFRKEGQNVTLSCEQNLNHDAMYWYRQDPGQGLRLIYYSQIVNDFQKGDIAEGYSVSREKKESFPLTVTSAQKNPTAFYLCASSIGGKYNEQFFGPGTRLTVL.

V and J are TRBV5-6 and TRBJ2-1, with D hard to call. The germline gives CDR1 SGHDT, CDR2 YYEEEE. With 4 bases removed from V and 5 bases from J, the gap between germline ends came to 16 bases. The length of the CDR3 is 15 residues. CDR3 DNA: TGTGCCAGCAGCCCACTTCGTCAAGCCAACAATGAGCAGTTCTTC. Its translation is CASSPLRQANNEQFF.

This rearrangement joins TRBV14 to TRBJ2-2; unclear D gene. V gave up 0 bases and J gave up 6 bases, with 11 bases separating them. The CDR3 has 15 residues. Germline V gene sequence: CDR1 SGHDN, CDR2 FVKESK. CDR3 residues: CASSQDYGFSGELFF. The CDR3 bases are TGTGCCAGCAGCCAAGATTATGGCTTCTCCGGGGAGCTGTTTTTT.

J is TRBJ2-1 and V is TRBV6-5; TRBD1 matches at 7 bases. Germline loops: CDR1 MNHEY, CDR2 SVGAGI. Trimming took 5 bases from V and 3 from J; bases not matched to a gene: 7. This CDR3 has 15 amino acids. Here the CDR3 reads CASSTTGTNYNEQFF. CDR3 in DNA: TGTGCCAGCAGTACGACAGGGACGAACTACAATGAGCAGTTCTTC.

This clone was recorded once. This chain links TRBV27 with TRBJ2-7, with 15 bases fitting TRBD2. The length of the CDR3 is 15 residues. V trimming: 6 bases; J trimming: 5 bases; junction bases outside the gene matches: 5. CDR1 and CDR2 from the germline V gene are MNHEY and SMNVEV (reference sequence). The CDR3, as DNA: TGTGCCAGCAGGGTGGGGACTAGCGGGAGGAACGAGCAGTACTTC. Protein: CASRVGTSGRNEQYF.

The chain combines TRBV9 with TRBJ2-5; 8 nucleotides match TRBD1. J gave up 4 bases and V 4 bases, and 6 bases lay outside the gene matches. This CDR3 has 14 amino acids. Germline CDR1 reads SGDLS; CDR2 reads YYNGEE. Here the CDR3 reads CASSSKDRAETQYF. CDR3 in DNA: TGTGCCAGCAGCTCTAAGGACAGGGCAGAGACCCAGTACTTC.

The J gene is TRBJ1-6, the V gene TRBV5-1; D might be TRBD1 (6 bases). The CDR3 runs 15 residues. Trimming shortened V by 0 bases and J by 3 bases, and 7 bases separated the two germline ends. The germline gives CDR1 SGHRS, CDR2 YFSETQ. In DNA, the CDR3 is TGCGCCAGCAGCTTGGCAGGGGACTATAATTCACCCCTCCACTTT. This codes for CASSLAGDYNSPLHF.

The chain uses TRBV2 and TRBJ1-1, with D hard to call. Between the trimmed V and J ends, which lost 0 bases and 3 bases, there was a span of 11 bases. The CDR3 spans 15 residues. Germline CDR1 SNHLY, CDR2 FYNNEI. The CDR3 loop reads CASSEATFSDTEAFF. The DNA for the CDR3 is TGTGCCAGCAGTGAAGCGACGTTTTCGGACACTGAAGCTTTCTTT.

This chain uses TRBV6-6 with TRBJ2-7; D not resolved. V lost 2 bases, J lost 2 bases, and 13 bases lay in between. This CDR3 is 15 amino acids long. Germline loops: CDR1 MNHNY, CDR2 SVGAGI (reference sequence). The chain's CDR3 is CASSYLGQTAYEQYF. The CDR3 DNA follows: TGTGCCAGCAGTTACCTGGGCCAGACTGCCTACGAGCAGTACTTC.

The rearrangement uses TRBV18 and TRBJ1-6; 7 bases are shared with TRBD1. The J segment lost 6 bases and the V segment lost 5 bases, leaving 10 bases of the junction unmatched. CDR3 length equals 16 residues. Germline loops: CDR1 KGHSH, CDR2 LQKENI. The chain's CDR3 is CASSSTRQGSNSPLHF. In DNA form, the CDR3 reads TGTGCCAGCTCATCTACGCGACAGGGTAGTAATTCACCCCTCCACTTT. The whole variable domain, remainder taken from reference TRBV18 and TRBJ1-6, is NAGVMQNPRHLVRRRGQEARLRCSPMKGHSHVYWYRQLPEEGLKFMVYLQKENIIDESGMPKERFSAEFPKEGPSILRIQQVVRGDSAAYFCASSSTRQGSNSPLHFGNGTRLTVT.

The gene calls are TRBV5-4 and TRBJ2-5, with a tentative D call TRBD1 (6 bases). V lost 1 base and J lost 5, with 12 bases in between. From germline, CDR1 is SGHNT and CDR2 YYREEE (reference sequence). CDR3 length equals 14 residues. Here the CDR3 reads CASSLTGIIETQYF. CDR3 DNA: TGTGCCAGCAGCTTGACAGGGATCATTGAGACCCAGTACTTC.

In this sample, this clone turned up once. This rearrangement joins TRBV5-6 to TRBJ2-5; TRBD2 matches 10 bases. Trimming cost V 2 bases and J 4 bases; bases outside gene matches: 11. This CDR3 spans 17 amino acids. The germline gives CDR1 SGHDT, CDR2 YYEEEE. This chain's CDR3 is CASSFVSSGRSSETQYF. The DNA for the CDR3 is TGTGCCAGCAGCTTTGTTTCTAGCGGGAGATCATCAGAGACCCAGTACTTC.

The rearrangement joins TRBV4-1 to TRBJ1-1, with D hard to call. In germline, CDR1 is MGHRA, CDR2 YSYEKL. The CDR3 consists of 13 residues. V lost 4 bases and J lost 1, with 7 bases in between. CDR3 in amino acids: CASSRGGNTEAFF. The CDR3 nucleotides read TGCGCCAGCAGCCGGGGAGGGAACACTGAAGCTTTCTTT.

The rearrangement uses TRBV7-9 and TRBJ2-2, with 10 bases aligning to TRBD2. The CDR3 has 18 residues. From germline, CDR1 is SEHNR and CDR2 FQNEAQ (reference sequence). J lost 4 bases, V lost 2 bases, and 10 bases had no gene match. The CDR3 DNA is TGTGCCAGCAGCTTACAACTAGCGGGGCGGTGGGCCACCGGGGAGCTGTTTTTT. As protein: CASSLQLAGRWATGELFF.

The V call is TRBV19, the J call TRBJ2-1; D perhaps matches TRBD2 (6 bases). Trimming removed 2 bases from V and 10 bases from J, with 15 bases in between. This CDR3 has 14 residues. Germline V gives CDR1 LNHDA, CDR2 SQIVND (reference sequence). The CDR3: CASSITEGLGEQFF. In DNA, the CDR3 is TGTGCCAGTAGTATAACGGAGGGCCTGGGCGAGCAGTTCTTC.

In DNA, the CDR3 is TGTGCCAGTAGTATGACAGCGGGGGCTCTGAACACTGAAGCTTTCTTT. This translates into CASSMTAGALNTEAFF. This chain links TRBV19 with TRBJ1-1; tentative D call: TRBD1 (6 bases). The germline CDR1 and CDR2 sequences are LNHDA and SQIVND (reference sequence). The V end lost 3 bases, the J end lost 0 bases, and 14 bases lay between the germline ends. The length of the CDR3 is 16 residues.

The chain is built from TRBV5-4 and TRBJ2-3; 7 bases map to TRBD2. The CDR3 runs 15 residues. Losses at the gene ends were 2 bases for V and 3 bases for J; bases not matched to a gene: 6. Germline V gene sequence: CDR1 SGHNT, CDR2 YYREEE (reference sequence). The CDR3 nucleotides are TGTGCCAGCAGCTTAACGCTAGCGGAAACAGATACGCAGTATTTT. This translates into CASSLTLAETDTQYF.

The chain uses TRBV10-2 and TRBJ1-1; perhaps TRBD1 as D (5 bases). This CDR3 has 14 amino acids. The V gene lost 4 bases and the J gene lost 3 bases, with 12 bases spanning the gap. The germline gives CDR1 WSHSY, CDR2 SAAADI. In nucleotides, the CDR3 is TGCGCCAGCAGTGTTGGGGGAACGGACACTGAAGCTTTCTTT. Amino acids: CASSVGGTDTEAFF.

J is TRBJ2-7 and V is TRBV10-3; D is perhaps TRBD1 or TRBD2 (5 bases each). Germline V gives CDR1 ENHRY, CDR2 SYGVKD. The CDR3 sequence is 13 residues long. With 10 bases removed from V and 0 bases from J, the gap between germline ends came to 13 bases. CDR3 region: CATLGDSSYEQYF. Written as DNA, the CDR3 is TGTGCCACCTTGGGGGATTCCTCCTACGAGCAGTACTTC.

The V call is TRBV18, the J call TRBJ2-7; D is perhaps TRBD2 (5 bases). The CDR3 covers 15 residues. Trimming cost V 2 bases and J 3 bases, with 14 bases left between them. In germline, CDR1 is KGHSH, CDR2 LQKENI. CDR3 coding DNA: TGTGCCAGCTCACCATCCCTTGCGAGGGTCTACGAGCAGTACGTC. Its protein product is CASSPSLARVYEQYV.